Listed below are T cell receptor beta chains from one sample, sequenced in a study of blood T cell repertoires in COVID-19. The protocol was immunoSEQ multiplex PCR, while the TCRdb copy is restricted to in-frame clones and leaves out a portion. The table has under 200,000 clones, approximately 83% seen once; the top ten hold 11%. Sequencing was carried out using peripheral blood. The receptors come from a man in his sixties or seventies with active or convalescent COVID-19. The conserved cysteine and the conserved F or W are not part of the CDR3 here. The order of the fields is J gene, V gene, CDR3 protein.

J gene: TRBJ2-2
V gene: TRBV15
CDR3 protein: ATSRTGRETGELF

J gene: TRBJ2-1
V gene: TRBV25-1
CDR3 protein: ASSSTLAGSYNEQF

J gene: TRBJ2-5
V gene: TRBV29-1
CDR3 protein: SVARGTGGSETQY

J gene: TRBJ1-2
V gene: TRBV4-1
CDR3 protein: ASSRQRDTYGYT

J gene: TRBJ1-4
V gene: TRBV5-1
CDR3 protein: ASSLVVQGSGEKLF

J gene: TRBJ1-1
V gene: TRBV7-2
CDR3 protein: ASSLEYYTEAF

J gene: TRBJ1-4
V gene: TRBV18
CDR3 protein: ASSRDRASEKLF

J gene: TRBJ2-1
V gene: TRBV6-2/TRBV6-3
CDR3 protein: ASSYPRYTGPGQF

J gene: TRBJ1-4
V gene: TRBV30
CDR3 protein: AWGGGATTTNEKLF

J gene: TRBJ1-2
V gene: TRBV19
CDR3 protein: ASQDYREAGYT

J gene: TRBJ2-5
V gene: TRBV2
CDR3 protein: ASSEGGLETQY

J gene: TRBJ2-3
V gene: TRBV4-1
CDR3 protein: ASSQELAGQSTDTQY

J gene: TRBJ2-2
V gene: TRBV7-9
CDR3 protein: ASSPRQGATGELF

J gene: TRBJ2-4
V gene: TRBV9
CDR3 protein: ASSVDSLAKNIQY

J gene: TRBJ1-1
V gene: TRBV3-1/TRBV3-2
CDR3 protein: ASSHSVGGTKNEAF

J gene: TRBJ1-1
V gene: TRBV5-5
CDR3 protein: ASSGTGGAFTEAF

J gene: TRBJ2-1
V gene: TRBV11-2
CDR3 protein: ASSQTNTGYNEQF

J gene: TRBJ1-6
V gene: TRBV6-5
CDR3 protein: ASSSQGPSYNSPLH

J gene: TRBJ2-5
V gene: TRBV29-1
CDR3 protein: SVYRTGYEETQY

J gene: TRBJ1-1
V gene: TRBV6-5
CDR3 protein: ASSYMGGPEAF

J gene: TRBJ1-1
V gene: TRBV6-2/TRBV6-3
CDR3 protein: ASSYGTGIEAEAF

J gene: TRBJ1-1
V gene: TRBV14
CDR3 protein: ASSQDRDRKAF

J gene: TRBJ2-1
V gene: TRBV28
CDR3 protein: ASTPGAGSYNEQF

J gene: TRBJ2-7
V gene: TRBV2
CDR3 protein: ASSDRGLYEQY

J gene: TRBJ2-1
V gene: TRBV5-8
CDR3 protein: ASSLRWTPSYEQF

J gene: TRBJ2-3
V gene: TRBV7-2
CDR3 protein: ASRPTSGSTDTQY

J gene: TRBJ1-1
V gene: TRBV14
CDR3 protein: ASSLVGGTEAF

J gene: TRBJ2-7
V gene: TRBV5-1
CDR3 protein: ASSVILAGGNEQY

J gene: TRBJ2-7
V gene: TRBV6-6
CDR3 protein: ASSYSGGATYEQY

J gene: TRBJ2-7
V gene: TRBV5-6
CDR3 protein: ASSPGDREYYEQY

J gene: TRBJ2-3
V gene: TRBV6-4
CDR3 protein: ASSPREADTQY

J gene: TRBJ2-1
V gene: TRBV5-1
CDR3 protein: ASSSAVEPQF

J gene: TRBJ2-7
V gene: TRBV11-2
CDR3 protein: ASSPRGSSGGTYEQY

J gene: TRBJ1-2
V gene: TRBV4-3
CDR3 protein: ASSQTGRDGYT

J gene: TRBJ2-1
V gene: TRBV5-1
CDR3 protein: ASSITGTTGEQF

J gene: TRBJ2-5
V gene: TRBV7-8
CDR3 protein: ASSPLGARAQETQY

J gene: TRBJ1-2
V gene: TRBV7-9
CDR3 protein: ASRRDYGYT

J gene: TRBJ1-6
V gene: TRBV27
CDR3 protein: ASSDWQSYNSPLH

J gene: TRBJ2-3
V gene: TRBV30
CDR3 protein: AWSGGRGDTQY

J gene: TRBJ1-1
V gene: TRBV5-1
CDR3 protein: ASSTPRDSGPSTEAF

J gene: TRBJ1-5
V gene: TRBV19
CDR3 protein: ASHDRGNQPQH

J gene: TRBJ1-1
V gene: TRBV6-5
CDR3 protein: ASSPISGYTEAF

J gene: TRBJ1-5
V gene: TRBV19
CDR3 protein: ASSLRNQPQH

J gene: TRBJ2-6
V gene: TRBV24-1
CDR3 protein: ATNTGSGANVLT